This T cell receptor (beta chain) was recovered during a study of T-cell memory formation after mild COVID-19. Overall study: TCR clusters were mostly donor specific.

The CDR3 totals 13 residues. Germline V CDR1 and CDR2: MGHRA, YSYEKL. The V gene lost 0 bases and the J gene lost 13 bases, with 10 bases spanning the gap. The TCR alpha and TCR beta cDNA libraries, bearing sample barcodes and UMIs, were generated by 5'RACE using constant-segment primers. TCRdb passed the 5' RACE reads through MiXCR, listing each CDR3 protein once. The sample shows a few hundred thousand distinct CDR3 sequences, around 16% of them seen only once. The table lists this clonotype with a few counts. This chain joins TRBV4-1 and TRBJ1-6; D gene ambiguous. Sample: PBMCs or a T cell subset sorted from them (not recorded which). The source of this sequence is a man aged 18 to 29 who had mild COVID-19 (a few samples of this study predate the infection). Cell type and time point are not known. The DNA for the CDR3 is TGCGCCAGCAGCCAAGAGATCGAGGGTCCCCTCCACTTT. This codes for CASSQEIEGPLHF.